Listed below are T cell receptor beta chains from one sample, sequenced in a study of long-term antiretroviral therapy in people with HIV. Libraries were prepared by immunoSEQ multiplex PCR; TCRdb keeps only in-frame clonotypes and omits some of them. The top ten clones hold roughly 5% of a sample with some 25,000 clones, around 83% of them seen once. Sequencing used unsorted PBMCs, obtained 0.7 years before starting antiretroviral therapy. The origin of the receptors is a man aged 25-40 years with HIV. CDR3s include the opening cysteine and the closing phenylalanine or tryptophan. The D gene is left open where the match is weak. A clone size is listed for some rows: how often the clone was seen (once, few, many), or a class if it is expanded.

D gene,clone size,V gene,J gene,CDR3 protein
.,few,TRBV15,TRBJ1-1,CATSRDRHSEAFF
.,few,TRBV6-5,TRBJ1-6,CATMAGMGSPLHF
.,.,TRBV18,TRBJ1-1,CASSPTVGIMGAEAFF
.,once,TRBV5-6,TRBJ1-4,CASRSLARDNEKLFF
TRBD2,.,TRBV5-1,TRBJ2-3,CASASLAGGDTQYF
.,.,TRBV11-2,TRBJ2-2,CASSLVRPTGELFF
.,.,TRBV7-2,TRBJ2-1,CASSLSSAHGAYNEQFF
.,.,TRBV27,TRBJ2-7,CASSHGSSYEQYF
TRBD2,.,TRBV5-1,TRBJ2-4,CASSWGGTRAKNIQYF
.,few,TRBV19,TRBJ1-1,CASIHPDTEAFF
.,.,TRBV9,TRBJ1-3,CASSEIQGPGNTIYF
TRBD2,.,TRBV19,TRBJ2-1,CASKNPPGLDHNEQFF
.,few,TRBV7-8,TRBJ1-1,CASSYFPGGVGTEAFF
.,.,TRBV10-1,TRBJ2-7,CASSDNPSYEQYF
.,.,TRBV19,TRBJ1-2,CASRGRSANYGYTF
TRBD1,.,TRBV5-4,TRBJ2-2,CASNPIPPGTGNTGELFF
.,.,TRBV28,TRBJ2-4,CASSFEIAKNIQYF
.,.,TRBV4-3,TRBJ2-1,CASSQRGGSYNEQFF
.,.,TRBV7-3,TRBJ1-5,CASSLGLSNQPQHF
TRBD1,.,TRBV30,TRBJ1-2,CAWSRYGDRGKTYGYTF
TRBD2,.,TRBV30,TRBJ2-7,CAWRGTQRGVPYEQYF
TRBD2,.,TRBV28,TRBJ2-2,CASSLWNLAGGPGELFF
TRBD2,.,TRBV10-2,TRBJ2-4,CASSVLGGGALFSKNIQYF
.,.,TRBV6-5,TRBJ1-6,CASSYSSYNSPLHF
.,.,TRBV10-3,TRBJ2-6,CAISESQSGANVLTF
.,.,TRBV30,TRBJ2-7,CAWRAGAEQYF
.,.,TRBV5-1,TRBJ1-1,CASSFRNRAEGTEAFF
TRBD1,.,TRBV6-6,TRBJ2-7,CASSSTGSYEQYF
TRBD1,.,TRBV5-1,TRBJ2-4,CASSTGTGGMAKNIQYF
.,once,TRBV10-2,TRBJ1-1,CASRLRDKPEAFF
.,once,TRBV15,TRBJ1-6,CATSRGLSLSSYNSPLHF
TRBD1,.,TRBV6-4,TRBJ1-5,CASNPEGASSGSDQPQHF
.,.,TRBV15,TRBJ1-2,CATSRELLNGYTF
.,few,TRBV19,TRBJ2-7,CASSHGQGPLLYEQYF
.,.,TRBV5-1,TRBJ1-1,CASSFYPQSLGNTEAFF
.,.,TRBV11-2,TRBJ1-4,CASSLGPTPDEKLFF
TRBD1,.,TRBV5-4,TRBJ2-7,CASSFRDRDYEQYF
.,.,TRBV7-9,TRBJ1-6,CASSLSSDSPLHF
TRBD1,.,TRBV13,TRBJ2-2,CASRPTGGGTGELFF
.,.,TRBV28,TRBJ1-5,CASSLSLGGNQPQHF
.,.,TRBV5-1,TRBJ2-1,CASSLIGGAVEQFF
TRBD1,.,TRBV5-1,TRBJ2-2,CASSYRTGANTGELFF
.,.,TRBV5-1,TRBJ1-2,CASSLASVSNYGYTF
TRBD2,.,TRBV28,TRBJ2-1,CASSLLGASGSGEQFF
TRBD1,.,TRBV5-8,TRBJ1-6,CASRTDRGILYNSPLHF
.,.,TRBV7-6,TRBJ1-5,CASSLGPDSRVPQHF
.,.,TRBV4-2,TRBJ1-1,CASSHGGLGVNTEAFF
.,.,TRBV5-1,TRBJ1-3,CASSLEGHSSGNTIYF
.,.,TRBV11-2,TRBJ2-1,CASSPRDSEFF
.,.,TRBV11-2,TRBJ2-7,CASSSRRDTYEQYF
.,.,TRBV11-2,TRBJ1-6,CASSLVREKNSPLHF
.,once,TRBV19,TRBJ1-1,CASSWITDDTEAFF
TRBD1,.,TRBV5-5,TRBJ1-1,CASSAAGTANSNTEAFF
.,.,TRBV9,TRBJ2-1,CASSAQAGVSYNEQFF